This T cell receptor beta chain is from a study of cytomegalovirus exposure and HLA in healthy donors. Study conclusions and caveats: Researchers reported in a later analysis that a missense DCLRE1C variant was tied to TCR beta V- and J-gene trimming. A list of 150 to 200 TCR beta chains associated with cytomegalovirus was given. A classifier reportedly called cytomegalovirus status with high sensitivity and specificity.

The V gene lost 0 bases and the J gene lost 1 base, with 9 bases spanning the gap. This CDR3 comprises 15 residues. The germline V gene encodes CDR1 LGHNA and CDR2 YNFKEQ. Both 60 Vbeta primers and 13 Jbeta primers went into the PCR. Some clones are missing from TCRdb's copy, which holds only in-frame ones; the method was immunoSEQ multiplex PCR. The sample carries about 170,000 clones, about three quarters recorded once. A word on this clone: Its matching antigen is unknown.

This chain connects TRBV4-2 to TRBJ1-2; D not certain. The source material was PBMCs. The TCR originated in a woman in her twenties or thirties in good health and CMV-seropositive. The CDR3, as DNA: TGTGCCAGCAGCCAAGATAACCCAGTTAACTATGGCTACACCTTC. It specifies CASSQDNPVNYGYTF.